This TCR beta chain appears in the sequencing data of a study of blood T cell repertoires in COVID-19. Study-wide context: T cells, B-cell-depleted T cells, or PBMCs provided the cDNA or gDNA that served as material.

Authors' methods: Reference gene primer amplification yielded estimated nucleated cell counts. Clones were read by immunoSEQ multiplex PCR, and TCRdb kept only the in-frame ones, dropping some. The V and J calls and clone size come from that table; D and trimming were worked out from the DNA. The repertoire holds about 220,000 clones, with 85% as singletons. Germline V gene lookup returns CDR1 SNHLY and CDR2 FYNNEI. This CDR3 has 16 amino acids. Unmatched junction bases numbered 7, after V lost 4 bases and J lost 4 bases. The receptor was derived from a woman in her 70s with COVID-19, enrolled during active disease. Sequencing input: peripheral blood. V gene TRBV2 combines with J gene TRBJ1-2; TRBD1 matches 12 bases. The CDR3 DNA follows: TGTGCCAGCAGTGTAGGGACAGGGGGCAGCGGCTATGGCTACACCTTC. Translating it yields CASSVGTGGSGYGYTF. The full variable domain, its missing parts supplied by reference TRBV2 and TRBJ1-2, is EPEVTQTPSHQVTQMGQEVILRCVPISNHLYFYWYRQILGQKVEFLVSFYNNEISEKSEIFDDQFSVERPDGSNFTLKIRSTKLEDSAMYFCASSVGTGGSGYGYTFGSGTRLTVV.